This passage covers 8 T cell receptor beta chains from one sample sequenced in a study of blood T cell repertoires in COVID-19. Profiled with immunoSEQ multiplex PCR; TCRdb holds only in-frame clones, not every one. The sample consists of around 150,000 clones, about four fifths of them appearing once. Specimen: peripheral blood. All receptors come from an elderly woman in a cohort sampled during active or convalescent COVID-19.

The gene calls are TRBV3-1 (or the pseudogene TRBV3-2) and TRBJ2-1; TRBD1 matches at 9 bases. The germline V gene has CDR1 LGHDT and CDR2 YNNKEL (reference sequence). The length of the CDR3 is 16 residues. V lost 3 bases to trimming and J lost 2 bases; unmatched junction nucleotides: 5. This CDR3 is CASSQWDRATYNEQFF. The CDR3 DNA is TGTGCCAGCAGCCAGTGGGACAGGGCTACCTACAATGAGCAGTTCTTC.

This chain links TRBV9 with TRBJ2-3; 9 nucleotides line up with TRBD2. The germline CDR1 and CDR2 sequences are SGDLS and YYNGEE. The length of the CDR3 is 16 residues. The ends lost 4 bases at V and 4 bases at J; junction bases unmatched: 10. CDR3 nucleotides: TGTGCCAGCAGCCCCCAAGCGGGGGGCGTCGCAGATACGCAGTATTTT. Protein: CASSPQAGGVADTQYF. Using reference TRBV9 and TRBJ2-3 for the parts outside the CDR3, the full variable domain is DSGVTQTPKHLITATGQRVTLRCSPRSGDLSVYWYQQSLDQGLQFLIQYYNGEERAKGNILERFSAQQFPDLHSELNLSSLELGDSALYFCASSPQAGGVADTQYFGPGTRLTVL.

The chain recombines TRBV5-4 with TRBJ1-1; 9 nucleotides align to TRBD1. Germline lookup yields CDR1 SGHNT and CDR2 YYREEE (reference sequence). The CDR3 has 16 amino acids. Trimming took 4 bases from V and 0 from J; bases not matched to a gene: 7. The CDR3 region has the DNA TGTGCCAGCAGCAGCAGGACAGGGGCTTTGAACACTGAAGCTTTCTTT. Protein product: CASSSRTGALNTEAFF.

The chain employs TRBV7-9 and TRBJ2-2; perhaps TRBD1 as D (6 bases). The V gene's germline CDR1 is SEHNR and CDR2 FQNEAQ (reference sequence). V lost 3 bases and J lost 4, with 9 bases in between. The CDR3 spans 14 residues. CDR3 nucleotide sequence: TGTGCCAGCAGCTTCGACAGGTTCACCGGGGAGCTGTTTTTT. Residues: CASSFDRFTGELFF.

The rearrangement joins TRBV11-2 to TRBJ1-4; 8 bases align to TRBD1. The CDR3 runs 15 residues. Germline-derived CDR1 and CDR2 are SGHAT and FQNNGV. The trim removed 5 bases at V and 4 bases at J, leaving 6 bases unmatched. The CDR3 DNA sequence: TGTGCCAGCAGCAAACACAGGGGGGGTAATGAAAAACTGTTTTTT. Protein product: CASSKHRGGNEKLFF.

This clone appeared a single time. The chain combines TRBV4-1 with TRBJ1-1, with D maybe TRBD1 (6 bases). The CDR3 has 14 residues. From germline, CDR1 is MGHRA and CDR2 YSYEKL. Trimming left V 3 bases short and J 4 bases short, with 12 bases between. CDR3 sequence reads: CASSHIQGGTEAFF. In DNA form, the CDR3 reads TGCGCCAGCAGCCATATACAGGGTGGCACTGAAGCTTTCTTT.

This clone is a singleton in its sample. This chain connects TRBV5-6 to TRBJ1-1; possibly TRBD1 for D (5 bases). Trimming took off 1 base at V and 12 bases at J, with 19 bases between the two ends. The CDR3 runs to 14 residues. Germline values: CDR1 SGHDT, CDR2 YYEEEE. Here the CDR3 DNA reads TGTGCCAGCAGCTTGTCTTGGGTGGAGGGGATGACTTTCTTT. Translated, it gives CASSLSWVEGMTFF.

The J gene is TRBJ2-3, the V gene TRBV28, with D possibly being TRBD2 (5 bases). V was cut by 6 bases and J by 0 bases, with 13 bases left in between. This CDR3 is built from 15 residues. CDR1 is MDHEN, CDR2 SYDVKM, per germline. The DNA of the CDR3 is TGTGCCAGCAGCGGGGAGACAAAAAGCACAGATACGCAGTATTTT. Its translation: CASSGETKSTDTQYF.